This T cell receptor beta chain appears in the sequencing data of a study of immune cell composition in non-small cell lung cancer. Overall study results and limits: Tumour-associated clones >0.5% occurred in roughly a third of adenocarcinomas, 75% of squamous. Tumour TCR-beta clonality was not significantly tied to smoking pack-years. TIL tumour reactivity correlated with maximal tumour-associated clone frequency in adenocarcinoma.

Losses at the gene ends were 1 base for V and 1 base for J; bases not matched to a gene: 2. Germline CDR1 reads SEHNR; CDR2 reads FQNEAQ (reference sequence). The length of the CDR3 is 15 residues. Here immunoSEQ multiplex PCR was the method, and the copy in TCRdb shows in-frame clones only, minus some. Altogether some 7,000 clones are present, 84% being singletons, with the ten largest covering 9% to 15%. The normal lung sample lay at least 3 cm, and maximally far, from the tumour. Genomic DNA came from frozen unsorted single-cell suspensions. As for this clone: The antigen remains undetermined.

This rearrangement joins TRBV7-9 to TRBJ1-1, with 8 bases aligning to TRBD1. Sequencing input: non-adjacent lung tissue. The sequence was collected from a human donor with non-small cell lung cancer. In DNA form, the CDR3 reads TGTGCCAGCAGCTTAGGAGGACAGGGGAACACTGAAGCTTTCTTT. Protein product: CASSLGGQGNTEAFF.